The 23 T cell receptor beta chains given below trace back to one sample, sequenced in a study of T cell clones after liver transplantation. Profiling relied on immunoSEQ multiplex PCR, and the TCRdb table lists in-frame clones only, not all of them. This table holds around 100,000 clones, approximately 78% found once. The sample consisted of CD4+ T cells from blood, taken before liver transplant. All receptors come from a human donor who received a liver transplant.

Only one count was recorded for this clone. The chain joins TRBV25-1 to TRBJ2-1; 10 bases match TRBD2. The germline V gene encodes CDR1 MGHDK and CDR2 SYGVNS. After removal of 5 bases from V and 3 bases from J, the junction contained 1 base not matched to a gene. The CDR3 consists of 14 residues. CDR3 in amino acids: CASSRTSGYNEQFF. The CDR3 bases are TGTGCCAGCAGTAGGACTAGCGGCTACAATGAGCAGTTCTTC.

The chain couples TRBV2 to TRBJ1-2; D uncertain. This CDR3 has 11 amino acids. Germline CDR1 and CDR2: SNHLY and FYNNEI. The V end lost 3 bases, the J end lost 5 bases, and 4 bases lay between the germline ends. The CDR3 is CASSDRYGYTF. The CDR3 coding sequence is TGTGCCAGCAGTGATCGGTATGGCTACACCTTC.

As to this clone: The sample contains more than one DNA sequence encoding this CDR3. The gene calls are TRBV9 and TRBJ1-1; D is perhaps TRBD1 (5 bases). The V and J ends lost 0 bases and 0 bases respectively, with 6 bases between them. Germline V gene sequence: CDR1 SGDLS, CDR2 YYNGEE. The CDR3 totals 14 residues. CDR3 loop: CASSVEGVNTEAFF. The CDR3 DNA reads TGTGCCAGCAGCGTAGAAGGGGTGAACACTGAAGCTTTCTTT.

This clone appeared a few times. The rearrangement links TRBV14 to TRBJ2-5; D call uncertain. The CDR3 length is 14 residues. Germline V gene sequence: CDR1 SGHDN, CDR2 FVKESK. The V end lost 0 bases, the J end lost 6 bases, and 11 bases lay between the germline ends. The CDR3 protein is CASSQDGVGQTQYF. CDR3 bases: TGTGCCAGCAGCCAAGATGGGGTCGGGCAGACCCAGTACTTC.

V and J are TRBV7-8 and TRBJ2-1; D gene ambiguous. Germline V gene sequence: CDR1 SGHVS, CDR2 FQNEAQ. The V end lost 3 bases, the J end lost 7 bases, and 16 bases lay between the germline ends. The CDR3 sequence is 15 residues long. The CDR3: CASSFLTGSANEQFF. CDR3 DNA sequence: TGTGCCAGCAGCTTTTTGACTGGATCGGCTAATGAGCAGTTCTTC.

The V gene is TRBV7-2, the J gene TRBJ2-7; TRBD1 might be the D (7 bases). Trimming removed 2 bases at V and 5 bases at J, with 16 bases between. From germline, CDR1 is SGHTA and CDR2 FQGNSA. The CDR3 loop spans 15 amino acids. The CDR3 DNA reads TGTGCCAGCAGCTTAAGACAGGGAGGTAGAAACGAGCAGTACTTC. Protein sequence: CASSLRQGGRNEQYF.

This chain joins TRBV27 and TRBJ2-6, with D possibly TRBD1 on 6 matching bases. CDR3 length: 16 residues. Germline V gene sequence: CDR1 MNHEY, CDR2 SMNVEV (reference sequence). Trimming pared 5 bases from V and 4 bases from J, leaving 15 bases between. This CDR3 reads CASSPRWGQGANVLTF. The CDR3 bases are TGTGCCAGCAGTCCCCGTTGGGGGCAAGGGGCCAACGTCCTGACTTTC.

The V call is TRBV5-4, the J call TRBJ2-7; D is possibly TRBD2 (6 bases). The V gene lost 4 bases and the J gene lost 1 base, with 9 bases spanning the gap. The CDR3 is 13 residues long. Germline values: CDR1 SGHNT, CDR2 YYREEE (reference sequence). CDR3 nucleotides: TGTGCCAGCAGCGACGGGACTTCCTACGAGCAGTACTTC. Translating gives CASSDGTSYEQYF.

V and J are TRBV6-5 and TRBJ1-6, with D unresolved. Germline V gene data show CDR1 as MNHEY and CDR2 as SVGAGI. V dropped 0 bases and J dropped 6 bases, with 9 bases sitting between them. This CDR3 has 15 amino acids. This CDR3 reads CASSYSGLSNSPLHF. CDR3 DNA: TGTGCCAGCAGTTACTCGGGTCTGAGTAATTCACCCCTCCACTTT.

The chain combines TRBV5-8 with TRBJ1-2; TRBD1 is a possible D gene (5 bases). The ends were cut back, 4 bases at V and 3 bases at J, with 10 bases in the middle. Germline assignment: CDR1 SGHTS and CDR2 YDEGEE. The CDR3 contains 13 residues. The CDR3 loop reads CASSTGTDYGYTF. The CDR3 region has the DNA TGTGCCAGCAGCACCGGGACTGACTATGGCTACACCTTC.

The rearrangement uses TRBV11-3 and TRBJ1-6, with D unclear. The germline V gene has CDR1 SGHNT and CDR2 YENEEA. This CDR3 has 14 amino acids. V lost 5 bases, J lost 7 bases, and 12 bases lay in between. The CDR3 region has the DNA TGTGCCAGCAGCCGAACATTAGAGAATTCACCCCTCCACTTT. It codes for CASSRTLENSPLHF.

This chain joins TRBV19 and TRBJ1-3, with a tentative D call TRBD1 (6 bases). Trimming left V 11 bases short and J 3 bases short, with 14 bases between. In germline, CDR1 is LNHDA, CDR2 SQIVND (reference sequence). The CDR3 spans 13 residues. The chain's CDR3 is CAGEDRNGNTIYF. The CDR3 bases are TGTGCCGGAGAAGACAGGAATGGAAACACCATATATTTT.

The DNA for the CDR3 is TGTGCCAGCAGCGTATCCGGGACAGGAGACAATGAGCAGTTCTTC. Amino acids: CASSVSGTGDNEQFF. V gene TRBV7-9 combines with J gene TRBJ2-1; 8 positions match TRBD1. V lost 5 bases and J lost 5; bases outside the gene matches: 8. CDR1 and CDR2 (germline): SEHNR, FQNEAQ (reference sequence). The CDR3 runs 15 residues.

CDR3 loop: CASSRQSPWEKLFF. CDR3 nucleotides: TGTGCCAGCAGCCGACAGAGCCCCTGGGAAAAACTGTTTTTT. The chain links TRBV27 to TRBJ1-4; TRBD1 is a possible D gene (5 bases). The CDR3 has 14 residues. Trimming took off 6 bases at V and 8 bases at J, with 16 bases between the two ends. Germline CDR1 is MNHEY and CDR2 is SMNVEV (reference sequence).

This clone was counted only a few times. CDR3 sequence: CASSPYGTGPYEQYF. In nucleotides, the CDR3 is TGTGCCAGCAGCCCCTACGGGACAGGGCCCTACGAGCAGTACTTC. This chain links TRBV5-5 with TRBJ2-7; 9 bases line up with TRBD1. The CDR3 extends over 15 amino acids. Germline assignment: CDR1 SGHKS and CDR2 YYEKEE (reference sequence). The V segment lost 4 bases and the J segment 2 bases; nucleotides outside the gene matches: 7. The entire variable domain, with the rest obtained from reference TRBV5-5 and TRBJ2-7, is as follows: DAGVTQSPTHLIKTRGQQVTLRCSPISGHKSVSWYQQVLGQGPQFIFQYYEKEERGRGNFPDRFSARQFPNYSSELNVNALLLGDSALYLCASSPYGTGPYEQYFGPGTRLTVT.

The chain couples TRBV2 to TRBJ2-7; the D is unclear. Trimming shortened V by 4 bases and J by 3 bases, and 10 bases separated the two germline ends. This CDR3 spans 13 amino acids. CDR1 and CDR2 from the germline V gene are SNHLY and FYNNEI. In DNA form, the CDR3 reads TGTGCCAGCAGTGCGTGGGTCGACTACGAGCAGTACTTC. The encoded protein is CASSAWVDYEQYF.

The rearrangement joins TRBV28 to TRBJ1-2; a weak D match, TRBD1 (6 bases). Germline V gene lookup returns CDR1 MDHEN and CDR2 SYDVKM. The CDR3 contains 12 residues. The germline V and J ends were trimmed by 7 bases and 4 bases, with 10 bases remaining between them. The CDR3 region is CASTGGSYGYTF. In nucleotides, the CDR3 is TGTGCCAGCACTGGGGGCAGCTATGGCTACACCTTC.

This clone came up a few times. The chain uses TRBV14 and TRBJ2-3; D is possibly TRBD1 or TRBD2 (6 bases each). Germline assignment: CDR1 SGHDN and CDR2 FVKESK. This CDR3 is 15 amino acids long. V lost 5 bases and J lost 2, with 14 bases in between. CDR3 sequence (DNA): TGTGCCAGCAGCTCTAGGGGGGCCTCCACAGATACGCAGTATTTT. Its protein is CASSSRGASTDTQYF.

This clone has just a few counts. The rearrangement links TRBV7-3 to TRBJ2-5, with TRBD2 matching 13 bases. J was trimmed by 3 bases and V by 5 bases; bases with no gene match: 9. The CDR3 spans 17 residues. Germline V gene lookup returns CDR1 SGHTA and CDR2 FQGTGA. CDR3 sequence (DNA): TGTGCCAGCAGCCCTTCTCCCGGGACTAGCGGGGAAGAGACCCAGTACTTC. Translation: CASSPSPGTSGEETQYF.

V usage is TRBV5-6 and J usage is TRBJ1-3, with D hard to call. V was pared by 4 bases and J by 7 bases, with 12 bases between. This CDR3 is built from 13 residues. Germline V gene data show CDR1 as SGHDT and CDR2 as YYEEEE. The CDR3 sequence: CASSQRYGNTIYF. The DNA of the CDR3 is TGTGCCAGCAGCCAACGTTATGGGAACACCATATATTTT. The complete variable domain, with remaining parts taken from reference TRBV5-6 and TRBJ1-3, reads DAGVTQSPTHLIKTRGQQVTLRCSPKSGHDTVSWYQQALGQGPQFIFQYYEEEERQRGNFPDRFSGHQFPNYSSELNVNALLLGDSALYLCASSQRYGNTIYFGEGSWLTVV.

This clone has only a few counts. Here the CDR3 reads CAWTWAPGGTEAFF. CDR3 nucleotide sequence: TGTGCCTGGACCTGGGCCCCCGGGGGCACTGAAGCTTTCTTT. The chain employs TRBV30 and TRBJ1-1, with D possibly being TRBD1 (5 bases). Deletions cut 4 bases from V and 4 bases from J, with 16 bases between. The CDR3 is 14 amino acids. In germline, CDR1 is GTSNPN, CDR2 SVGIG (reference sequence).

This clone was counted only a few times. The rearrangement uses TRBV11-1 and TRBJ2-1; no clear D gene. CDR3 length: 12 amino acids. The germline gives CDR1 SGHAT, CDR2 FQDESV (reference sequence). The V end was cut by 7 bases, the J end by 6 bases, with 10 bases between. Here the CDR3 reads CASMGWSNEQFF. The CDR3 coding sequence is TGTGCCAGCATGGGTTGGAGCAATGAGCAGTTCTTC.

The rearrangement uses TRBV28 and TRBJ1-2; D is uncertain. V dropped 3 bases and J dropped 6 bases, with 11 bases sitting between them. Germline V gives CDR1 MDHEN, CDR2 SYDVKM. The CDR3 totals 13 residues. CDR3 nucleotide sequence: TGTGCCAGCAGTTTCCGGGTTGGCGATGGCTACACCTTC. It is translated as CASSFRVGDGYTF.